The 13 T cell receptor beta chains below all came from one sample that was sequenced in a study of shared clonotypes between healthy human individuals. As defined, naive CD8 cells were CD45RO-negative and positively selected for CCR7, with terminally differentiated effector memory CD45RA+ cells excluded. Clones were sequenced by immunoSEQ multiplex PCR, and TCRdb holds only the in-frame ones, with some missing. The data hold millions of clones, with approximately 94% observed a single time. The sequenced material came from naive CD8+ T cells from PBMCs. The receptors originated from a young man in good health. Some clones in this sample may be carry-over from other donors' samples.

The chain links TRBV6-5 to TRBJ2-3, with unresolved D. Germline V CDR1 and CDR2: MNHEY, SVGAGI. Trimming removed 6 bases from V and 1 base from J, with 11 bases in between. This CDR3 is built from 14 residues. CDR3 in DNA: TGTGCCAGCAGCCCCTCCGTGGGCACAGATACGCAGTATTTT. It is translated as CASSPSVGTDTQYF.

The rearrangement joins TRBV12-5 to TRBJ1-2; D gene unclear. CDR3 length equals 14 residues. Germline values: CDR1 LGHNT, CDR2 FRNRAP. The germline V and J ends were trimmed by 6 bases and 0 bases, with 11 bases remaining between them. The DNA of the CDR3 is TGTGCTAGTGGCCTAGGTCCAGCTAACTATGGCTACACCTTC. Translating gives CASGLGPANYGYTF.

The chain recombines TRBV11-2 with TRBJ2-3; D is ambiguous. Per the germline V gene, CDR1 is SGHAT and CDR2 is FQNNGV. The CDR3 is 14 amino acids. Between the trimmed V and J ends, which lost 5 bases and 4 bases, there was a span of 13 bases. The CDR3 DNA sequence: TGTGCCAGCAGCCCCCTCCGTAGTGCAGATACGCAGTATTTT. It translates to CASSPLRSADTQYF.

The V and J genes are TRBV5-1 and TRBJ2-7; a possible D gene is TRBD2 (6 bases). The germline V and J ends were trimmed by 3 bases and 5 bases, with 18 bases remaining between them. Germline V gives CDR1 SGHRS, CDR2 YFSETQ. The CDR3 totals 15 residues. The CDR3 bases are TGCGCCAGCAGCTCGGCTCGGGGGAATCGAGACGAGCAGTACTTC. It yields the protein CASSSARGNRDEQYF.

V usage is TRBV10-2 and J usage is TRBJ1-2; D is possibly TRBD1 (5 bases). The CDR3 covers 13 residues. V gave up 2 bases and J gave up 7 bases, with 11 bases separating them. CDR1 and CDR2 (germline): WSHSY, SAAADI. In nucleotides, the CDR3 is TGCGCCAGCAGTGAGGGGGGTATGGGTGGCTACACCTTC. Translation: CASSEGGMGGYTF.

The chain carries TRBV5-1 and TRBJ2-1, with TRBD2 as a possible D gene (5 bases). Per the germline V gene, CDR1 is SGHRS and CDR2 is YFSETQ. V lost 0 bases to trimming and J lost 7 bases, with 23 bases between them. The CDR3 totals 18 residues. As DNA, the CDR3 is TGCGCCAGCAGCTTGGTCCCAATGATGGACTGGGTCTTTAATGAGCAGTTCTTC. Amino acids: CASSLVPMMDWVFNEQFF.

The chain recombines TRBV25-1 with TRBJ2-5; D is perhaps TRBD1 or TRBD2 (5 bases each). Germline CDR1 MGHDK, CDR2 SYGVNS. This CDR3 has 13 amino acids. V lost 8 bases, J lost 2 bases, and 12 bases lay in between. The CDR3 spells CASGTTEQETQYF. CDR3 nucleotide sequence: TGTGCCAGCGGGACCACGGAACAAGAGACCCAGTACTTC.

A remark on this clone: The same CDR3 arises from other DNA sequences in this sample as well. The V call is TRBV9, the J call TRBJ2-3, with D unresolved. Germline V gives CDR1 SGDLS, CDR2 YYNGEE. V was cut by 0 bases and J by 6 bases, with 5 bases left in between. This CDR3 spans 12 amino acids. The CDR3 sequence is CASSVAADTQYF. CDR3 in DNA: TGTGCCAGCAGCGTAGCAGCGGATACGCAGTATTTT.

CDR3 in amino acids: CASSILGNDEQYF. The CDR3 DNA is TGTGCCAGTAGTATATTGGGGAACGACGAGCAGTACTTC. The chain links TRBV19 to TRBJ2-7; D not certain. This CDR3 comprises 13 residues. V was shortened by 2 bases and J by 5 bases, with 10 bases between the two germline ends. Germline-derived CDR1 and CDR2 are LNHDA and SQIVND (reference sequence).

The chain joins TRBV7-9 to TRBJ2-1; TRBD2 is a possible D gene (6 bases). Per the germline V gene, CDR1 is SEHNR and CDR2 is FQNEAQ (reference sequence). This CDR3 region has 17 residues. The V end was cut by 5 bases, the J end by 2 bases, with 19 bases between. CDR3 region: CASSPRVEGIAYNEQFF. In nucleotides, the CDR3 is TGTGCCAGCAGCCCCCGGGTGGAGGGGATCGCCTACAATGAGCAGTTCTTC.

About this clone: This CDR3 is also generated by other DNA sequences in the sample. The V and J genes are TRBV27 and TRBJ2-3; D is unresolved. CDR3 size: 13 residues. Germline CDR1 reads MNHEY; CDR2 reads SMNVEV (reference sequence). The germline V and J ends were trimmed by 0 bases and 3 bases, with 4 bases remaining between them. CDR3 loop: CASSLSFTDTQYF. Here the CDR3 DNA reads TGTGCCAGCAGTTTATCGTTTACAGATACGCAGTATTTT.

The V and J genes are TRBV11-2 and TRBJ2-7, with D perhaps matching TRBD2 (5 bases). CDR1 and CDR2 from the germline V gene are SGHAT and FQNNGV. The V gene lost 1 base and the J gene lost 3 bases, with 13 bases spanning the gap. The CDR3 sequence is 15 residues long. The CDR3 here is CASSLGASRNYEQYF. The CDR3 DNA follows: TGTGCCAGCAGCTTAGGTGCTAGCAGAAACTACGAGCAGTACTTC.

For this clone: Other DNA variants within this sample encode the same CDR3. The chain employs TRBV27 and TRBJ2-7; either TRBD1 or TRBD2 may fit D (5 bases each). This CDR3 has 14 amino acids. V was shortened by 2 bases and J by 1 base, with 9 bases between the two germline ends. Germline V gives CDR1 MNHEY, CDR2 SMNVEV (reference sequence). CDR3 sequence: CASSLGAGSYEQYF. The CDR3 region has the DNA TGTGCCAGCAGTTTAGGGGCGGGTTCCTACGAGCAGTACTTC.